This T cell receptor beta chain is drawn from a study of CD8 T cells in ankylosing spondylitis. Preparation of TCR beta libraries was done by quantitative 5'-RACE with molecular barcodes. TCRdb called the 5' RACE reads again in MiXCR, with one record for every CDR3 protein. The sample carries approximately 520,000 distinct CDR3 sequences, about 5.7% recorded once. Regarding the study as a whole: Past research had described some motif variants in reactive arthritis synovial fluid and blood. Relatively rare in peripheral blood, disease-linked clones were also CD8+. Reportedly, disease-linked clones are significantly enriched in ankylosing spondylitis patients' matched synovial fluid. Ankylosing spondylitis blood seemed to carry a telltale TCR beta motif made of roughly eight highly homologous variants.

The ends were cut back, 3 bases at V and 7 bases at J, with 13 bases in the middle. Germline lookup yields CDR1 ENHRY and CDR2 SYGVKD. The CDR3 has 13 residues. For this clonotype: The antigen remains undetermined.

The V and J genes are TRBV10-3 and TRBJ2-7, with no clear D. This sequence originates from a male donor with ankylosing spondylitis. The sequenced sample consisted of blood, either unsorted or a sorted T cell fraction (not recorded which). CDR3 sequence (DNA): TGTGCCATCAGTGATCTTGAACCCTTGGAGCAGTACTTC. Translation: CAISDLEPLEQYF.